This T cell receptor (beta chain) is drawn from a study of blood T cell repertoires in COVID-19. Study summary: Sites across the United States, Italy and Spain contributed samples from acute and convalescent COVID-19. The analysed material was cDNA or gDNA that came from T cells, B-cell-depleted T cells, or PBMCs.

CDR1 and CDR2 from the germline V gene are LNHDA and SQIVND (reference sequence). The V and J ends lost 6 bases and 3 bases, in that order; junction bases with no gene match: 10. The CDR3 length is 16 residues. As processed by the authors: It was from reference gene primer amplification that nucleated cell counts were estimated. The method was immunoSEQ multiplex PCR; TCRdb's version includes in-frame clones alone and lacks a portion of them. The V and J calls and the clone size are those of that table, but D and trimming were determined from the DNA. Of tens of thousands of clones in the sample, about 87% are singletons; the top ten hold 4% to 5.5%.

The chain links TRBV19 to TRBJ2-1; 8 nucleotides align to TRBD1. This clonotype originated in a man between 45 and 60 years old with active COVID-19. Specimen: peripheral blood. The CDR3 bases are TGTGCCAGTAGCGGTACAGGGGGTACTTACTACAATGAGCAGTTCTTC. Protein: CASSGTGGTYYNEQFF.